Listed below are T cell receptor beta chains from one sample, sequenced in a study of blood T cells in healthy people across ages. Each CDR3 protein is one row after TCRdb ran MiXCR on the 5' RACE reads. The sample yields roughly 800,000 distinct CDR3 sequences, roughly 50% seen once. Material for sequencing was blood. The source is a man aged 30 to 45 in good health. CDR3s include the opening cysteine and the closing phenylalanine or tryptophan. The order of the fields is CDR3 protein, CDR3 DNA, D gene, CDR3 length, J gene, clone size, V gene. D genes are given only for firm matches. Size values are once, few and many counts, or a class for expanded clones, and some rows have none.

CDR3aa: CASSDISGSNQPQHF; CDR3nt: TGTGCCAGCAGTGATATTAGCGGGAGCAATCAGCCCCAGCATTTT; d_gene: NA; len: 15; j_gene: TRBJ1-5; abundance: NA; v_gene: TRBV6-1
CDR3aa: CASSQSARGSGANVLTF; CDR3nt: TGCGCCAGCAGCCAATCGGCCAGGGGCTCTGGGGCCAACGTCCTGACTTTC; d_gene: NA; len: 17; j_gene: TRBJ2-6; abundance: NA; v_gene: TRBV4-3
CDR3aa: CASTYGGYNQPQHF; CDR3nt: TGTGCCAGCACCTATGGAGGGTACAATCAGCCCCAGCATTTT; d_gene: NA; len: 14; j_gene: TRBJ1-5; abundance: NA; v_gene: TRBV12-3/TRBV12-4
CDR3aa: CASTHRASERPTEAFF; CDR3nt: TGTGCCAGTACCCACCGGGCCTCCGAACGCCCCACTGAAGCTTTCTTT; d_gene: NA; len: 16; j_gene: TRBJ1-1; abundance: NA; v_gene: TRBV19
CDR3aa: CASSRGGESTDTQYF; CDR3nt: TGCGCCAGCAGCCGAGGGGGGGAGAGCACAGATACGCAGTATTTT; d_gene: NA; len: 15; j_gene: TRBJ2-3; abundance: NA; v_gene: TRBV5-1
CDR3aa: CSVAGTGGGKTQYF; CDR3nt: TGCAGCGTCGCCGGGACAGGGGGTGGAAAGACCCAGTACTTC; d_gene: TRBD1; len: 14; j_gene: TRBJ2-5; abundance: NA; v_gene: TRBV29-1
CDR3aa: CASSLAKTSSRDTQYF; CDR3nt: TGTGCCAGCAGCTTGGCCAAGACTTCCTCTCGAGATACGCAGTATTTT; d_gene: NA; len: 16; j_gene: TRBJ2-3; abundance: few; v_gene: TRBV5-5
CDR3aa: CSARDNREGGKETQYF; CDR3nt: TGCAGTGCTAGGGATAACAGGGAGGGGGGTAAAGAGACCCAGTACTTC; d_gene: NA; len: 16; j_gene: TRBJ2-5; abundance: NA; v_gene: TRBV20-1
CDR3aa: CAIRLTGGTEAFF; CDR3nt: TGTGCCATCAGGCTCACGGGGGGCACTGAAGCTTTCTTT; d_gene: NA; len: 13; j_gene: TRBJ1-1; abundance: NA; v_gene: TRBV10-3
CDR3aa: CASSLSGRGQAGEQFF; CDR3nt: TGTGCCAGCAGCCTGTCTGGTCGTGGACAGGCGGGTGAGCAGTTCTTC; d_gene: TRBD1; len: 16; j_gene: TRBJ2-1; abundance: few; v_gene: TRBV4-2
CDR3aa: CASGGSFGAHEQYF; CDR3nt: TGTGCCAGCGGTGGGTCGTTCGGGGCCCACGAGCAGTACTTC; d_gene: NA; len: 14; j_gene: TRBJ2-7; abundance: NA; v_gene: TRBV28
CDR3aa: CASSQDLGAAAPQHFGDGANVLTF; CDR3nt: NA; d_gene: NA; len: 24; j_gene: TRBJ2-6; abundance: NA; v_gene: TRBV4-1
CDR3aa: CSVTQGMNTEAFF; CDR3nt: TGCAGCGTTACACAAGGCATGAACACTGAAGCTTTCTTT; d_gene: NA; len: 13; j_gene: TRBJ1-1; abundance: few; v_gene: TRBV29-1
CDR3aa: CASSFRHQAYEQYF; CDR3nt: TGTGCCAGCAGTTTTCGCCATCAAGCCTACGAGCAGTACTTC; d_gene: NA; len: 14; j_gene: TRBJ2-7; abundance: NA; v_gene: TRBV12-3/TRBV12-4
CDR3aa: CASSPGTVQGETQYF; CDR3nt: TGTGCCAGCAGTCCGGGGACAGTCCAAGGGGAGACCCAGTACTTC; d_gene: TRBD1; len: 15; j_gene: TRBJ2-5; abundance: NA; v_gene: TRBV12-3/TRBV12-4
CDR3aa: CASSAGGVDNEQFF; CDR3nt: TGTGCCAGCAGCGCCGGAGGGGTAGACAATGAGCAGTTCTTC; d_gene: NA; len: 14; j_gene: TRBJ2-1; abundance: NA; v_gene: TRBV4-2
CDR3aa: CASSEWSNQPQHF; CDR3nt: TGTGCCAGCAGCGAGTGGAGCAATCAGCCCCAGCATTTT; d_gene: NA; len: 13; j_gene: TRBJ1-5; abundance: NA; v_gene: TRBV6-5
CDR3aa: CASSEPAGGDTQYF; CDR3nt: TGTGCCAGCAGCGAACCGGCGGGGGGGGATACGCAGTATTTT; d_gene: TRBD2; len: 14; j_gene: TRBJ2-3; abundance: NA; v_gene: TRBV7-9
CDR3aa: CASSKGERAYEQYF; CDR3nt: TGTGCCAGCAGCAAGGGGGAAAGGGCCTACGAGCAGTACTTC; d_gene: NA; len: 14; j_gene: TRBJ2-7; abundance: NA; v_gene: TRBV27
CDR3aa: CASSWPFGEAFF; CDR3nt: TGTGCCAGCAGCTGGCCCTTCGGGGAAGCTTTCTTT; d_gene: NA; len: 12; j_gene: TRBJ1-1; abundance: NA; v_gene: TRBV7-2
CDR3aa: CASSFGTGYDGYTF; CDR3nt: TGCGCCAGCAGCTTCGGGACAGGGTACGATGGCTACACCTTC; d_gene: TRBD1; len: 14; j_gene: TRBJ1-2; abundance: few; v_gene: TRBV5-1
CDR3aa: CASSLGQNNQPQHF; CDR3nt: TGCGCCAGCAGCTTGGGACAGAATAATCAGCCCCAGCATTTT; d_gene: NA; len: 14; j_gene: TRBJ1-5; abundance: few; v_gene: TRBV5-1
CDR3aa: CASSQDRLNTEAFF; CDR3nt: TGTGCCAGCAGCCAGGACAGGCTGAACACTGAAGCTTTCTTT; d_gene: TRBD1; len: 14; j_gene: TRBJ1-1; abundance: few; v_gene: TRBV7-6
CDR3aa: CASTQQGSDTEAFF; CDR3nt: TGTGCCAGCACGCAACAGGGGTCGGACACTGAAGCTTTCTTT; d_gene: TRBD1; len: 14; j_gene: TRBJ1-1; abundance: NA; v_gene: TRBV2
CDR3aa: CSARVTGSLTQYF; CDR3nt: TGCAGTGCTAGAGTGACCGGGAGTTTGACGCAGTATTTT; d_gene: NA; len: 13; j_gene: TRBJ2-3; abundance: NA; v_gene: TRBV20-1
CDR3aa: CASSVTGYSNYGYTF; CDR3nt: TGTGCCAGCAGCGTTACAGGGTACTCTAACTATGGCTACACCTTC; d_gene: NA; len: 15; j_gene: TRBJ1-2; abundance: NA; v_gene: TRBV27
CDR3aa: CSADGTSGVVDTQYF; CDR3nt: TGCAGTGCTGACGGGACTAGCGGGGTCGTAGATACGCAGTATTTT; d_gene: TRBD2; len: 15; j_gene: TRBJ2-3; abundance: NA; v_gene: TRBV20-1
CDR3aa: CASSPESSNQPQHF; CDR3nt: TGTGCCAGCAGTCCGGAGAGTAGCAATCAGCCCCAGCATTTT; d_gene: NA; len: 14; j_gene: TRBJ1-5; abundance: NA; v_gene: TRBV2
CDR3aa: CASSPLAGYEQYF; CDR3nt: TGTGCCAGCAGTCCCCTAGCGGGCTACGAGCAGTACTTC; d_gene: TRBD2; len: 13; j_gene: TRBJ2-7; abundance: NA; v_gene: TRBV13
CDR3aa: CASSQSQRLRSYEQYF; CDR3nt: TGCGCCAGCAGCCAATCCCAAAGACTGCGGTCCTACGAGCAGTACTTC; d_gene: NA; len: 16; j_gene: TRBJ2-7; abundance: NA; v_gene: TRBV4-1
CDR3aa: CSAIFLAGGPNEQFF; CDR3nt: TGCAGTGCTATCTTCCTAGCGGGAGGGCCGAATGAGCAGTTCTTC; d_gene: TRBD2; len: 15; j_gene: TRBJ2-1; abundance: NA; v_gene: TRBV20-1
CDR3aa: CASSLNPGQGARAGYTF; CDR3nt: TGTGCCAGCAGCTTAAACCCGGGACAGGGGGCGAGAGCTGGCTACACCTTC; d_gene: TRBD1; len: 17; j_gene: TRBJ1-2; abundance: NA; v_gene: TRBV7-9
CDR3aa: CSARRPGGGNNEQFF; CDR3nt: TGCAGTGCTAGACGTCCTGGAGGTGGAAACAATGAGCAGTTCTTC; d_gene: NA; len: 15; j_gene: TRBJ2-1; abundance: NA; v_gene: TRBV20-1
CDR3aa: CASSYSNLRNYGYTF; CDR3nt: TGTGCCAGCAGTTACTCTAATCTGCGGAACTATGGCTACACCTTC; d_gene: NA; len: 15; j_gene: TRBJ1-2; abundance: NA; v_gene: TRBV6-5
CDR3aa: CSARESRETQYF; CDR3nt: TGCAGTGCTAGAGAAAGTCGGGAGACCCAGTACTTC; d_gene: NA; len: 12; j_gene: TRBJ2-5; abundance: NA; v_gene: TRBV20-1
CDR3aa: CSVGPGWDSYEQYF; CDR3nt: TGCAGCGTTGGCCCAGGGTGGGACTCCTACGAGCAGTACTTC; d_gene: NA; len: 14; j_gene: TRBJ2-7; abundance: few; v_gene: TRBV29-1
CDR3aa: CASSKERYQETQYF; CDR3nt: TGTGCCAGCAGCAAAGAACGGTACCAAGAGACCCAGTACTTC; d_gene: NA; len: 14; j_gene: TRBJ2-5; abundance: NA; v_gene: TRBV21-1
CDR3aa: CSASERRYNEQFF; CDR3nt: TGCAGTGCAAGCGAACGGAGGTACAATGAGCAGTTCTTC; d_gene: NA; len: 13; j_gene: TRBJ2-1; abundance: NA; v_gene: TRBV20-1
CDR3aa: CASSPQSGGNSYEQYF; CDR3nt: TGTGCCAGCAGTCCTCAAAGCGGGGGTAACTCCTACGAGCAGTACTTC; d_gene: TRBD2; len: 16; j_gene: TRBJ2-7; abundance: NA; v_gene: TRBV6-2/TRBV6-3
CDR3aa: CSVEEIPRDEQYF; CDR3nt: TGCAGCGTTGAAGAGATACCGCGGGACGAGCAGTACTTC; d_gene: NA; len: 13; j_gene: TRBJ2-7; abundance: NA; v_gene: TRBV29-1
CDR3aa: CASSHDWEGAYTGELFF; CDR3nt: TGTGCCAGCAGCCACGACTGGGAGGGGGCTTACACCGGGGAGCTGTTTTTT; d_gene: NA; len: 17; j_gene: TRBJ2-2; abundance: NA; v_gene: TRBV11-2
CDR3aa: CASRTAQNIYGYTF; CDR3nt: TGTGCCAGCAGGACGGCGCAGAATATCTATGGCTACACCTTC; d_gene: NA; len: 14; j_gene: TRBJ1-2; abundance: NA; v_gene: TRBV6-1